The clone carrying this T cell receptor beta chain was recorded a few times. The antigen is not known. Germline lookup yields CDR1 DFQATT and CDR2 SNEGSKA (reference sequence). This CDR3 region has 12 residues. The V end was cut by 5 bases, the J end by 9 bases, with 14 bases between. The data were taken from a study of identical twins. A universal primer site was incorporated via template switching, and the cDNA contained unique molecular identifiers. One entry per CDR3 protein, called by TCRdb with MiXCR from the 5' RACE reads. The sample has around 220,000 distinct CDR3 sequences; roughly 13% are singletons. All donors comprised healthy Caucasians. Whole-study findings and limits: Twins' excess sharing was less marked for out-of-frame beta sequences. Insertions were reduced in abundant cord blood beta clonotypes but not in memory repertoires.

The TCR comes from a woman aged 18-29 years in good health. This chain joins TRBV20-1 and TRBJ2-1, with D perhaps matching TRBD1 (5 bases). The sequenced sample was memory (CD45RO+) T cells sorted from blood. CDR3 DNA: TGCAGTGCTGCCCGACAGTCGGTTGAGCAGTTCTTC. It encodes CSAARQSVEQFF.